A selection of T cell receptor beta chains follows, all from one sample in a study of OX40 agonist ivuxolimab in advanced cancers. Assay used: immunoSEQ multiplex PCR; TCRdb lists only in-frame clones, some missing. The sample holds about 22,000 clones, around 83% seen once. The sequenced sample was CD4+ or CD8+ T cells sorted from blood, obtained in a trial of the OX40 agonist ivuxolimab. Source of these receptors: an adult with an advanced solid tumor such as melanoma, head and neck, liver or kidney cancer. The conserved cysteine and the conserved F or W are not part of the CDR3 here.

TRBJ2-1,TRBV27,ASSLSGNSYNEQF
TRBJ2-7,TRBV7-9,ASSPRLGDRGPYEQY
TRBJ2-1,TRBV11-2,ASSLVRAASYNEQF
TRBJ2-7,TRBV28,ASSLLLAGVDEQY
TRBJ2-7,TRBV15,ATRGTSGMNEQY
TRBJ1-5,TRBV6-6,ASSHGGSGQPQH
TRBJ2-6,TRBV6-5,ASSYSESGANVLT
TRBJ2-5,TRBV28,ASSFPGTGGAETQY
TRBJ2-1,TRBV7-6,ASSLLPIHAAPKHYNEQF
TRBJ1-2,TRBV9,ASSVGGTGGDGYT
TRBJ2-2,TRBV2,ASSEGQGGTGELF
TRBJ1-4,TRBV9,ASRPGNADVEKLF
TRBJ2-2,TRBV2,ASTGGGLAGVRTGELF
TRBJ2-1,TRBV7-9,ASSHQDREDEQF
TRBJ1-5,TRBV9,ASSVSGNSNQPQH
TRBJ1-1,TRBV7-9,ASSPALNTEAF
TRBJ2-7,TRBV11-1,ASSLSGTGLYEQY
TRBJ2-2,TRBV5-6,ASSSVAVKGELF
-,TRBV11-2,ASSLGVYEQY
TRBJ2-1,TRBV5-4,ASSSKRGGTFSYNEQF
TRBJ1-1,TRBV29-1,SVVDGISEAF
TRBJ2-7,TRBV27,ASSSGRIPKKSYEQY
TRBJ2-1,TRBV7-3,ASSSTSGTYNEQF
TRBJ1-6,TRBV13,ASSSTGDNSPLH
TRBJ2-5,TRBV11-2,ASSARTRGETQY
TRBJ1-6,TRBV6-4,ASSDLAYGNSPLH
TRBJ2-7,TRBV4-2,ASSHFQGGSYEQY
TRBJ2-7,TRBV18,ASSNWTSGTTYEQY
TRBJ1-1,TRBV28,ATAHVRGWNTEAF
TRBJ2-5,TRBV5-6,ASSLVGTKRETQY
TRBJ2-1,TRBV7-9,ASSGGTSGLNSYNEQF
TRBJ2-1,TRBV28,ASSLSGQGFYNEQF
TRBJ2-6,TRBV7-9,AREALDGGSWANVLT
TRBJ2-7,TRBV5-6,ASSPGGSYEQY
TRBJ2-1,TRBV28,ASSKNEQF
TRBJ2-1,TRBV6-4,ASSVSGKDEQF
TRBJ2-3,TRBV14,ASSQERLAGAFRTDTQY